Presented here are 25 T cell receptor beta chains from one specimen sequenced in a study of beta chain features in type 1 diabetes. The study reverse transcribed the entire isolated RNA, so it sequenced expressed TCRB transcripts. Libraries were prepared by immunoSEQ multiplex PCR; TCRdb keeps only in-frame clonotypes and omits some of them. The data show over 120,000 clones, about 10% seen once. What was sequenced was naive CD4+ T cells from blood. The origin of the receptors is a young man in good health.

The table lists this clone with many counts. This sequence joins TRBV30 and TRBJ2-7, with D hard to call. The CDR3 is 11 amino acids. From germline, CDR1 is GTSNPN and CDR2 SVGIG (reference sequence). Trimming left V 3 bases short and J 9 bases short, with 12 bases between. The DNA of the CDR3 is TGTGCCTGGAGGACGTGGGCTCGGCAGTACTTC. This codes for CAWRTWARQYF.

In DNA, the CDR3 is TGTGCCAGTAGCGGAGACAGGGGAACTAGCACAGATACGCAGTATTTT. This sequence encodes CASSGDRGTSTDTQYF. The chain has TRBV19 and TRBJ2-3; 8 bases align to TRBD1. J lost 0 bases, V lost 6 bases, and 8 bases had no gene match. The CDR3 runs to 16 residues. Germline V CDR1 and CDR2: LNHDA, SQIVND (reference sequence).

In its sample, this clone was seen many times. The chain employs TRBV28 and TRBJ2-4; TRBD1 aligns across 12 bases. Per germline, CDR1 MDHEN and CDR2 SYDVKM. The V gene end was trimmed by 6 bases and the J gene end by 4 bases; junction bases not matched to a gene: 4. CDR3 length equals 15 residues. CDR3 nucleotide sequence: TGTGCCAGCAGACCGGGACAGGGGGCTAAAAACATTCAGTACTTC. It encodes CASRPGQGAKNIQYF.

This chain connects TRBV6-5 to TRBJ2-1; D is possibly TRBD1 (6 bases). Looked up from germline, CDR1 is MNHEY and CDR2 is SVGAGI. This CDR3 is 12 amino acids long. V lost 8 bases and J 8 bases, leaving 13 bases between the germline ends. CDR3 nucleotides: TGTGCCAGCTCCAGGGGTAGTGATGAGCAGTTCTTC. It encodes CASSRGSDEQFF.

This clone was observed a handful of times. CDR3 nucleotide sequence: TGTGCCAGCAGTTTAACCACGGACACCGGGGAGCTGTTTTTT. Encoded protein: CASSLTTDTGELFF. The gene calls are TRBV27 and TRBJ2-2; D unresolved. V lost 2 bases and J 3 bases, leaving 7 bases between the germline ends. The CDR3 sequence is 14 residues long. The germline V gene encodes CDR1 MNHEY and CDR2 SMNVEV (reference sequence).

Turning to this clone: Distinct nucleotide sequences in the sample also encode this CDR3. The chain is built from TRBV7-2 and TRBJ2-5; no reliable D call. The CDR3 runs 11 residues. The germline V and J ends were trimmed by 6 bases and 5 bases, with 7 bases remaining between them. Germline V gives CDR1 SGHTA, CDR2 FQGNSA. CDR3 nucleotides: TGTGCCAGCAGTCCAGGCGAGACCCAGTACTTC. Protein product: CASSPGETQYF.

This clone was counted only a few times. The chain recombines TRBV7-2 with TRBJ2-3; maybe TRBD1 (6 bases). This CDR3 is built from 16 residues. Germline CDR1 and CDR2: SGHTA and FQGNSA. Trimming removed 1 base at V and 2 bases at J, with 13 bases between. The DNA for the CDR3 is TGTGCCAGCAGCTTAGTTGGGGGCGACGTCACAGATACGCAGTATTTT. This gives the protein CASSLVGGDVTDTQYF.

The chain has TRBV5-1 and TRBJ1-1; TRBD1 agrees at 7 bases. J lost 0 bases, V lost 2 bases, and 1 base had no gene match. Germline V lookup: CDR1 SGHRS, CDR2 YFSETQ. CDR3 length: 14 residues. The CDR3 is CASSFQGVNTEAFF. Here the CDR3 DNA reads TGCGCCAGCAGCTTTCAGGGGGTGAACACTGAAGCTTTCTTT.

This clone was seen ten or more times. The chain couples TRBV7-3 to TRBJ2-7; perhaps TRBD1 as D (6 bases). Trimming shortened V by 2 bases and J by 5 bases, and 13 bases separated the two germline ends. The CDR3 is 14 amino acids. Germline assignment: CDR1 SGHTA and CDR2 FQGTGA. The CDR3 DNA reads TGTGCCAGCAGCTTAGACCTGGGGGCCCACGAGCAGTACTTC. Protein: CASSLDLGAHEQYF.

This clone turned up a few times. V is TRBV20-1 and J is TRBJ2-7; D not certain. CDR3 length: 11 residues. Germline-derived CDR1 and CDR2 are DFQATT and SNEGSKA (reference sequence). Between the trimmed V and J ends, which lost 3 bases and 4 bases, there was a span of 7 bases. The CDR3: CSASSGYEQYF. DNA of the CDR3: TGCAGTGCTAGCTCCGGGTACGAGCAGTACTTC.

The rearrangement joins TRBV2 to TRBJ1-1; 7 bases agree with TRBD1. Germline trimming cut 8 bases from V and 2 bases from J; bases unmatched to any gene: 14. Germline loops: CDR1 SNHLY, CDR2 FYNNEI. This CDR3 is built from 16 residues. The CDR3 bases are TGTGCCAGCCAAGGAGGGGGCGCGTCAGGAAACACTGAAGCTTTCTTT. It translates to CASQGGGASGNTEAFF.

V and J are TRBV6-4 and TRBJ2-5; D is perhaps TRBD1 (6 bases). CDR3 length: 13 residues. V was pared by 5 bases and J by 5 bases, with 12 bases between. Germline loops: CDR1 MRHNA, CDR2 SNTAGT. CDR3 sequence: CASSTGLGETQYF. Written as DNA, the CDR3 is TGTGCCAGCAGTACAGGGTTGGGGGAGACCCAGTACTTC.

V usage is TRBV4-2 and J usage is TRBJ2-1; TRBD2 matches 7 bases. CDR1 and CDR2 (germline): LGHNA, YNFKEQ. The CDR3 is made up of 15 amino acids. Germline trimming cut 1 base from V and 5 bases from J; bases unmatched to any gene: 5. The CDR3 bases are TGTGCCAGCAGCCAAGGATGGCTAGCGGACAATGAGCAGTTCTTC. Protein product: CASSQGWLADNEQFF.

V is TRBV19 and J is TRBJ2-1; D gene unclear. This CDR3 spans 11 amino acids. In germline, CDR1 is LNHDA, CDR2 SQIVND (reference sequence). Trimming removed 6 bases at V and 2 bases at J, with 2 bases between. The CDR3 nucleotides are TGTGCCAGTAGCACCTACAATGAGCAGTTCTTC. It specifies CASSTYNEQFF.

This chain links TRBV5-4 with TRBJ1-5, with 11 bases matching TRBD1. The CDR3 contains 15 residues. V lost 4 bases to trimming and J lost 4 bases; unmatched junction nucleotides: 4. Germline-derived CDR1 and CDR2 are SGHNT and YYREEE (reference sequence). Here the CDR3 DNA reads TGTGCCAGCAGCACCGGACAGGGGGCGAATCAGCCCCAGCATTTT. Amino acid sequence: CASSTGQGANQPQHF.

This clone was counted a few times. The chain uses TRBV2 and TRBJ1-1; 7 positions agree with TRBD1. CDR3 length equals 15 residues. With 5 bases clipped from V and 1 base from J, the junction kept 7 bases outside the gene matches. The V gene's germline CDR1 is SNHLY and CDR2 FYNNEI. CDR3: CASSPTRTGNTEAFF. As DNA, the CDR3 is TGTGCCAGCAGTCCTACCCGGACAGGGAACACTGAAGCTTTCTTT.

The genes are TRBV30 and TRBJ2-5, with D possibly TRBD2 on 5 matching bases. The CDR3 loop spans 11 amino acids. V was trimmed by 6 bases and J by 1 base, leaving 6 bases between them. Germline V gene data show CDR1 as GTSNPN and CDR2 as SVGIG (reference sequence). The CDR3 is CACGVQETQYF. The CDR3 bases are TGTGCCTGCGGGGTCCAAGAGACCCAGTACTTC.

In its sample, this clone was seen a few times. The chain is built from TRBV6-1 and TRBJ1-5; TRBD1 might be the D (5 bases). From germline, CDR1 is MNHNS and CDR2 SASEGT. The CDR3 is 13 amino acids. Deletions cut 4 bases from V and 7 bases from J, with 11 bases between. This chain's CDR3 is CASSVGGEQPQHF. The CDR3 nucleotides are TGTGCCAGCAGTGTTGGGGGGGAACAGCCCCAGCATTTT.

This clone was seen at least ten times. The chain recombines TRBV4-2 with TRBJ2-1, with D maybe TRBD2 (6 bases). V dropped 3 bases and J dropped 8 bases, with 14 bases sitting between them. Germline CDR1 is LGHNA and CDR2 is YNFKEQ. The CDR3 extends over 14 amino acids. CDR3 coding DNA: TGTGCCAGCAGCCAGAGGCCCGGCGGGGATGAGCAGTTCTTC. Translated: CASSQRPGGDEQFF.

This sequence joins TRBV30 and TRBJ2-6, with D possibly being TRBD1 (6 bases). Germline assignment: CDR1 GTSNPN and CDR2 SVGIG (reference sequence). V lost 6 bases and J 0 bases, leaving 12 bases between the germline ends. The CDR3 contains 15 residues. The CDR3 reads CACGTPNSGANVLTF. CDR3 DNA: TGTGCCTGCGGGACACCAAACTCTGGGGCCAACGTCCTGACTTTC.

This clone was counted a few times. This chain links TRBV7-2 with TRBJ2-5, with D tentatively TRBD1 (5 bases). Germline CDR1 SGHTA, CDR2 FQGNSA. V lost 7 bases and J 1 base, leaving 10 bases between the germline ends. The length of the CDR3 is 13 residues. The CDR3 region has the DNA TGTGCCAGCACCGACAGCTTCCAAGAGACCCAGTACTTC. Its translation: CASTDSFQETQYF.

The chain is built from TRBV6-5 and TRBJ1-4; a weak D match, TRBD1 (6 bases). This CDR3 has 14 amino acids. V lost 0 bases, J lost 8 bases, and 10 bases lay in between. Germline-derived CDR1 and CDR2 are MNHEY and SVGAGI. The chain's CDR3 is CASSYSGGWEKLFF. DNA of the CDR3: TGTGCCAGCAGTTACTCTGGGGGCTGGGAAAAACTGTTTTTT.

There are a few counts of this clone. The rearrangement links TRBV5-1 to TRBJ2-3; D gene unclear. Germline lookup yields CDR1 SGHRS and CDR2 YFSETQ. V lost 0 bases and J 0 bases, leaving 11 bases between the germline ends. The length of the CDR3 is 16 residues. The CDR3 spells CASSLAQAASTDTQYF. The CDR3 DNA reads TGCGCCAGCAGCTTGGCCCAAGCTGCTAGCACAGATACGCAGTATTTT.

The sample holds a few counts of this clone. V gene TRBV7-9 combines with J gene TRBJ2-7; 10 nucleotides align to TRBD1. V lost 2 bases, J lost 7 bases, and 5 bases stayed unmatched. The CDR3 consists of 14 residues. Looked up from germline, CDR1 is SEHNR and CDR2 is FQNEAQ (reference sequence). This CDR3 is CASSLKDRGSEQYF. The CDR3 DNA reads TGTGCCAGCAGCTTAAAGGACAGGGGGAGTGAGCAGTACTTC.

V and J are TRBV7-9 and TRBJ1-5; 8 nucleotides align to TRBD1. CDR3 length: 18 amino acids. V was pared by 3 bases and J by 0 bases, with 10 bases of the junction left unmatched. Looked up from germline, CDR1 is SEHNR and CDR2 is FQNEAQ (reference sequence). The CDR3 nucleotides are TGTGCCAGCAGCTTCCGGGACAGGTGGCCTTATAGCAATCAGCCCCAGCATTTT. It yields the protein CASSFRDRWPYSNQPQHF.